This section outlines one T cell receptor beta chain sequence together with its context. This clonotype was counted a few times. Its recognized antigen is unknown. Per-base quality was not reported, and no clone a single base away is much larger than it. Receptors were amplified or captured by 5' RACE. The reads were generated on an Illumina HiSeq 2500. The second PCR ran for about 6 to 11 cycles and used a J-beta primer mix along with a sample-barcoded 5' primer. Each TCR beta cDNA molecule received a unique molecular identifier from a template-switch 5' adaptor carrying 12 random nucleotides. Each sample yielded at least 2.5 million CDR3-containing paired-end reads. The Mint cDNA synthesis kit, primed by a TRBC-specific oligonucleotide, was used to synthesize first-strand cDNA from all RNA. Following uracil-DNA glycosylase treatment, a first 18-cycle PCR with universal primers M1SS and BC2_uni_R was performed on all cDNA. The original methods were these. For normalization, 1 million high-quality reads were randomly selected from each sample, with every read carrying a distinct molecular identifier. Instead of being binned into consensus sequences, reads that shared molecular identifiers were thrown out. MiTCR, with a Q25 quality threshold and the strictest error-elimination algorithm, was used for CDR3 identification, clonotype clustering and error correction. A nonparametric unseen species model with Euler transformation was used to estimate lower-bound total TCR beta diversity. The public reads were reanalyzed by TCRdb: fastp trimming at Q25, MiXCR alignment, in-frame beta chains only. Entries that share a CDR3 protein sequence are merged under the most common genes and DNA. The V and J calls shown here were made by TCRdb, not taken from the authors' results. This sample lists hundreds of thousands of distinct CDR3 sequences; over 45% were detected once. The ten largest account for around 22% of the sample.

The donors were roughly 38 Caucasian individuals from Russia, aged 6 to 90 years, who were systemically healthy. Around 10 milliliters of peripheral blood were collected from each donor into EDTA-treated Vacutainer tubes. Ficoll-Paque density-gradient centrifugation was used to isolate PBMCs, with at least 6.5 million per sample. Total RNA was extracted from PBMCs with Trizol reagent, with at least 6 micrograms obtained per sample. The percentages of naive CD45RAhigh/CD27high T cells were determined by flow cytometry on a PBMC aliquot from every donor. V and J are trimmed by 8 bases and 4 bases, and the gene matches miss 5 bases of the junction. Taken from the germline V gene, the CDR1 and CDR2 loops are ENHRY and SYGVKD. The CDR3 runs 13 amino acids, cysteine and phenylalanine included. The DNA shown is the 39-base CDR3, in frame from base 1. The data were obtained in a study of blood T cells in healthy people across ages (dated by TCRdb to about 2015). About the investigation overall: In model experiments, roughly one uniquely barcoded TCR beta cDNA molecule per two T cells was captured by template switching. Donors were grouped into four age groups: young (average about 15 years), middle-aged (about 38), aged (around 62) and long-lived (just over 80). Age-related changes in TCR beta repertoire diversity were measured in the study by deep sequencing normalized with unique cDNA molecular identifiers. Using the same blood draw, the study looked at two additional independent replicas of 1 million unique cDNA reads for two donors, one aged 18 to 30 and the other aged 80 or older. Donors of different ages were randomly distributed across sequencing lanes to avoid experimental bias.

What the work shows at the level of the full study, not this receptor alone: As age increased, observed TCR beta diversity per million T cells dropped in a roughly linear way, and a significant reduction was already evident by age 40. Estimates of total diversity based on one million sequenced T cells were regarded as lower bounds and as underestimates. The CMV infection status of donors was not known, potentially confounding age-related changes in expanded clonotypes. The percentage of naive T cells measured by flow cytometry correlated strongly with observed TCR beta diversity. The long-lived group showed more naive CD4+ T cells, fewer expanded clones and increased TCR diversity than the aged group, suggesting age selection. Because profiling used bulk unsorted PBMCs, naive and antigen-experienced compartments could not be compared conclusively.

The receptor chain draws on TRBV10-3 and TRBJ1-2, with TRBD1 identical over 9 junction bases. The sample comprised blood. This receptor was obtained from a young man in good health. Read as DNA, the sequence is TGTGCCATCGGGGACAGGGACCGCTATGGCTACACCTTC. It translates to CAIGDRDRYGYTF.